The subject of this entry is one T cell receptor beta chain. What it binds is unknown. The method was immunoSEQ multiplex PCR; TCRdb's version includes in-frame clones alone and lacks a portion of them. Among around 130,000 clones listed, over 85% were seen once. The data were obtained in a study of T cell responses to AZD1222 COVID-19 vaccine. Across the whole study: Second-dose schedules of about 4 or about 12 weeks were combined.

Study conclusions and caveats: The sample set comprised mostly white British donors with more females, and clonal diversity was possibly underestimated.

Deletions cut 3 bases from V and 5 bases from J, with 13 bases between. Germline loops: CDR1 MDHEN, CDR2 SYDVKM. CDR3 length: 14 residues. The sample here was peripheral blood, taken on day 0 of AZD1222 vaccination. This sequence originates from an adult in good health. The chain links TRBV28 to TRBJ1-2; tentatively, D is TRBD1 (5 bases). The CDR3 protein is CASSFGRQGYGYTF. The CDR3 DNA follows: TGTGCCAGCAGTTTCGGTCGGCAGGGATATGGCTACACCTTC.